Listed below are T cell receptor beta chains from one sample, sequenced in a study of neoadjuvant anti-PD-1 for oral cavity cancer. Some clones are missing from TCRdb's copy, which holds only in-frame ones; the method was immunoSEQ multiplex PCR. The sample shows around 13,000 clones, 60% to 75% of them seen only once. Sequencing used PBMCs, obtained after nivolumab (anti-PD-1) treatment. These receptors all stem from a person aged 35 to 85 with oral cavity squamous cell carcinoma. Each CDR3 is given with its conserved first and last residue. The D gene is left open where the match is weak. Only some rows state a clone size, as once, few, many or a class for expanded clones.

J: TRBJ2-1; V: TRBV7-3; D: .; size: .; DNA: TGTGCCAGCAGCTCGGACCCGGGCCATGAGCAGTTCTTC; CDR3: CASSSDPGHEQFF
J: TRBJ1-6; V: TRBV14; D: TRBD1; size: few; DNA: TGTGCCAGCAGCCAAGACAGGGGGAATTCACCCCTCCACTTT; CDR3: CASSQDRGNSPLHF
J: TRBJ2-3; V: TRBV7-9; D: TRBD2; size: .; DNA: TGTGCCAGCAGCGGTGGGACTAGCGGGAGTGTAGATACGCAGTATTTT; CDR3: CASSGGTSGSVDTQYF
J: TRBJ2-2; V: TRBV11-3; D: .; size: .; DNA: TGTGCCAGCAGCTTAGATCGGGTTGGTAATCAGAACACCGGGGAGCTGTTTTTT; CDR3: CASSLDRVGNQNTGELFF
J: TRBJ2-3; V: TRBV5-1; D: .; size: .; DNA: TGCGCCAGCAGCTCGGACAGAAATACGCAGTATTTT; CDR3: CASSSDRNTQYF
J: TRBJ1-5; V: TRBV30; D: TRBD1; size: once; DNA: TGTGCCTGGAGTGTGAACAGGGGCGGCAATCAGCCCCAGCATTTT; CDR3: CAWSVNRGGNQPQHF
J: TRBJ1-1; V: TRBV4-1; D: .; size: .; DNA: TGCGCCAGCAGCCAAGTCACAGCCTTTGTGTCATTCAGGGAAGCTTTCTTT; CDR3: CASSQVTAFVSFREAFF
J: TRBJ2-2; V: TRBV7-2; D: .; size: .; DNA: TGTGCCAGCAGCCGAGGGACTGCGAACACCGGGGAGCTGTTTTTT; CDR3: CASSRGTANTGELFF
J: TRBJ2-5; V: TRBV10-3; D: TRBD2; size: .; DNA: TGTGCCATCAGGAATAGCGGGAGCGGCGGTGGGGAGACCCAGTACTTC; CDR3: CAIRNSGSGGGETQYF
J: TRBJ1-2; V: TRBV5-6; D: .; size: .; DNA: TGTGCCAGCAGCTCAAGTCGGGAAGGCTACACCTTC; CDR3: CASSSSREGYTF
J: TRBJ1-5; V: TRBV19; D: .; size: .; DNA: TGTGCCAGTAGTATCCGGGGGCGCTTTGGCAATCAGCCCCAGCATTTT; CDR3: CASSIRGRFGNQPQHF
J: TRBJ1-1; V: TRBV7-9; D: .; size: .; DNA: TGTGCCAGCAGCTTAGATGTCTCCAGCACTGAAGCTTTCTTT; CDR3: CASSLDVSSTEAFF
J: TRBJ2-7; V: TRBV6-1; D: TRBD1; size: .; DNA: TGTGCCAGCGAATATGTGACAGGGACAGGAACGGGGCAGTACTTC; CDR3: CASEYVTGTGTGQYF
J: TRBJ1-2; V: TRBV4-1; D: TRBD1; size: few; DNA: TGCGCCAGCAGCCAGGCTCCCGGGACAGGGGGCTACACCTTC; CDR3: CASSQAPGTGGYTF
J: TRBJ2-2; V: TRBV11-3; D: .; size: .; DNA: TGTGCCAGCAGCTCCCAGGGGTTCCGGGAGCTGTTTTTT; CDR3: CASSSQGFRELFF
J: TRBJ1-6; V: TRBV30; D: .; size: few; DNA: TGTGCCTCAACCGTCCGTGGTTCACCCCTCCACTTT; CDR3: CASTVRGSPLHF
J: TRBJ2-7; V: TRBV5-1; D: .; size: .; DNA: TGCGCCAGCAGCTTGGCCACGGGGTCGGGTGAGCAGTACTTC; CDR3: CASSLATGSGEQYF
J: TRBJ1-1; V: TRBV2; D: TRBD1; size: .; DNA: TGTGCCAGCAGCTTGGGACAGGGCTCCACTGAAGCTTTCTTT; CDR3: CASSLGQGSTEAFF
J: TRBJ2-7; V: TRBV28; D: TRBD1; size: .; DNA: TGTGCCAGCAGTTCGGGACAGGATCCCTACGAGCAGTACTTC; CDR3: CASSSGQDPYEQYF
J: TRBJ2-5; V: TRBV4-1; D: .; size: .; DNA: TGCGCCAGCAGCCGATTTGGCCCCGGACTAACCTGGTCCCAGTACTTC; CDR3: CASSRFGPGLTWSQYF
J: TRBJ2-2; V: TRBV11-2; D: .; size: .; DNA: TGTGCCAGCAGGCTCGCGGGTATTCGGACCGGGGAGCTGTTTTTT; CDR3: CASRLAGIRTGELFF
J: TRBJ1-1; V: TRBV5-1; D: TRBD1; size: .; DNA: TGCGCCAGCAGCTTTGACAGGGGATATACTGAAGCTTTCTTT; CDR3: CASSFDRGYTEAFF
J: TRBJ1-1; V: TRBV5-1; D: .; size: .; DNA: TGCGCCAGCAGATCCGACAGTATTACTGAAGCTTTCTTT; CDR3: CASRSDSITEAFF
J: TRBJ2-5; V: TRBV5-1; D: .; size: .; DNA: TGCGCCAGCAGCTTGGACAGACCGGGCGGCGGGCCACAAGAGACCCAGTACTTC; CDR3: CASSLDRPGGGPQETQYF
J: TRBJ1-1; V: TRBV10-3; D: .; size: .; DNA: TGTGCCATCAGTGAAGGGTCGGGTCAAGCTTTCTTT; CDR3: CAISEGSGQAFF
J: TRBJ1-2; V: TRBV7-8; D: TRBD1; size: few; DNA: TGTGCCAGCAGCTCAACCTACAGGGGGCGCGTTCATGGCTACACCTTC; CDR3: CASSSTYRGRVHGYTF
J: TRBJ1-3; V: TRBV4-1; D: .; size: .; DNA: TGCGCCAGCAGGGACCTCGGGAGACCGCAAAGGTTACCATACACCATATATTTT; CDR3: CASRDLGRPQRLPYTIYF
J: TRBJ2-5; V: TRBV19; D: TRBD2; size: once; DNA: TGTGCCAGTAGCAGGACTAGCGGAGTAGGCGAGACCCAGTACTTC; CDR3: CASSRTSGVGETQYF
J: TRBJ1-2; V: TRBV5-6; D: TRBD1; size: .; DNA: TGTGCCAGCAGGTTTTGGGGACAGGGGGGCCTCCTCTATGGCTACACCTTC; CDR3: CASRFWGQGGLLYGYTF
J: TRBJ1-3; V: TRBV4-1; D: .; size: .; DNA: TGCGCCAGCAGCCAAAACAGGGTTGGAAACACCATATATTTT; CDR3: CASSQNRVGNTIYF
J: TRBJ1-1; V: TRBV19; D: TRBD1; size: .; DNA: TGTGCCAGTGGACGGGACAGGGCGAACACTGAAGCTTTCTTT; CDR3: CASGRDRANTEAFF
J: TRBJ1-1; V: TRBV7-3; D: .; size: .; DNA: TGTGCCAGCAGTTTCCAGGGTAACACTGAAGCTTTCTTT; CDR3: CASSFQGNTEAFF
J: TRBJ2-1; V: TRBV10-2; D: TRBD1; size: .; DNA: TGCGCCAGCAGTGAGTCGGCAGGGGGTAGATTCGATGAGCAGTTCTTC; CDR3: CASSESAGGRFDEQFF
J: TRBJ2-3; V: TRBV9; D: TRBD2; size: .; DNA: TGTGCCAGCAGTGAGACTAGCGGGATATGGGGTGTCACAGATACGCAGTATTTT; CDR3: CASSETSGIWGVTDTQYF
J: TRBJ2-2; V: TRBV27; D: TRBD2; size: .; DNA: TGTGCCAGCTCCTCAGCGGGAGCGAACACCGGGGAGCTGTTTTTT; CDR3: CASSSAGANTGELFF
J: TRBJ1-2; V: TRBV28; D: TRBD1; size: few; DNA: TGTGCCAGCAGTCCCTCGGACAGGGGATATGGCTACACCTTC; CDR3: CASSPSDRGYGYTF
J: TRBJ2-3; V: TRBV11-2; D: .; size: .; DNA: TGTGCCAGCAGCAAGGGGGGGTTCACAGATACGCAGTATTTT; CDR3: CASSKGGFTDTQYF
J: TRBJ1-1; V: TRBV19; D: .; size: .; DNA: TGTGCCAGTAGTATTCTCAGGGGTTATACTGAAGCTTTCTTT; CDR3: CASSILRGYTEAFF
J: TRBJ2-5; V: TRBV19; D: TRBD1; size: .; DNA: TGTGCCAGTAGTACCGGACAGGGCTTCCAAGAGACCCAGTACTTC; CDR3: CASSTGQGFQETQYF
J: TRBJ1-4; V: TRBV6-4; D: .; size: once; DNA: TGTGCCAGCAGTGTCGAAAGGGGTGAAAAACTGTTTTTT; CDR3: CASSVERGEKLFF
J: TRBJ2-3; V: TRBV5-1; D: .; size: .; DNA: TGCGCCAGCATGATCCAGGGGGAGGTAGATACGCAGTATTTT; CDR3: CASMIQGEVDTQYF
J: TRBJ2-1; V: TRBV5-6; D: .; size: .; DNA: TGTGCCAGCAGCTGGAGAGGGGTTGGGCATAATGAGCAGTTCTTC; CDR3: CASSWRGVGHNEQFF
J: TRBJ1-2; V: TRBV28; D: .; size: once; DNA: TGTGCCAGCAGTATAGGCGTGTTAAACTATGGCTACACCTTC; CDR3: CASSIGVLNYGYTF
J: TRBJ2-7; V: TRBV11-3; D: TRBD2; size: .; DNA: TGTGCCAGCAGTCCCACGGGGGGAGGCGAGCAGTACTTC; CDR3: CASSPTGGGEQYF
J: TRBJ2-5; V: TRBV9; D: .; size: .; DNA: TGTGCCAGCAGCGTAGTGCCAGAGACCCAGTACTTC; CDR3: CASSVVPETQYF